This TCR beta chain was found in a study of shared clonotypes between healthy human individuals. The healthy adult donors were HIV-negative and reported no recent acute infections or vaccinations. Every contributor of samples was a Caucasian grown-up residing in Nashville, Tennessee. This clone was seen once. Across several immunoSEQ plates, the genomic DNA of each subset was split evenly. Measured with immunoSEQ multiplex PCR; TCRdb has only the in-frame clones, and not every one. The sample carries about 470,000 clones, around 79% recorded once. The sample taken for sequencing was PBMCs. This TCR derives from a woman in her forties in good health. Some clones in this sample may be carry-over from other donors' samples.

The CDR3 DNA is TGTGCCAGCAGTTTGCGGGGAGGCAGCTCCTACAATGAGCAGTTCTTC. It codes for CASSLRGGSSYNEQFF. V gene TRBV28 combines with J gene TRBJ2-1, with a weak D call TRBD2 (6 bases). This CDR3 region has 16 residues. V was trimmed by 3 bases and J by 0 bases, leaving 12 bases between them. Germline lookup yields CDR1 MDHEN and CDR2 SYDVKM.